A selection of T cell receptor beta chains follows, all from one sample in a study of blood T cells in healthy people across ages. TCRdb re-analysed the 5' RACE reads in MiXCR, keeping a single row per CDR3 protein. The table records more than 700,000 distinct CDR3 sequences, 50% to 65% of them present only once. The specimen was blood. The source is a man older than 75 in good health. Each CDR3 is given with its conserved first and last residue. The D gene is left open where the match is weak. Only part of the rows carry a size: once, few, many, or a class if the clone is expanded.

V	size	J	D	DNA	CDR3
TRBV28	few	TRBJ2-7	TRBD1	TGTGCCAGCAGTTTGCCCACCAGGGGGAACTACGAGCAGTACTTC	CASSLPTRGNYEQYF
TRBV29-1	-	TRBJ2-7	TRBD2	TGCAGCGTTGATCCCGATGGGACTAGCGGGAATTACGAGCAGTACTTC	CSVDPDGTSGNYEQYF
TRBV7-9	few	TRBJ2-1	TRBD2	TGTGCCAGCAGCTCCTCGGCGGGAGTTCTTCCGGATGAGCAGTTCTTC	CASSSSAGVLPDEQFF
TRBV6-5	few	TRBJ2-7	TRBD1	TGTGCCAGCAGTTACCAGGGACAGGGTAACGACGAGCAGTACTTC	CASSYQGQGNDEQYF
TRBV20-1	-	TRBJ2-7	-	TGCAGTGCCCCCCCCGCGGGTGGCTCCTACGAGTGGTACTTC	CSAPPAGGSYEWYF
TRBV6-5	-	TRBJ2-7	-	TGTGCCAGCAGGGCAGGGATAGGCGAGCAGTACTTC	CASRAGIGEQYF
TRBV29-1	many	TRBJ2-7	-	TGCAGCGTTGCGGGTGACGAGCAGTACTTC	CSVAGDEQYF
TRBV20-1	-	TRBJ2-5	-	TGCAGTGCTAGGGTATCGGAGACCCAGTACTTC	CSARVSETQYF
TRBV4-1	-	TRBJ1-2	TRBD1	TGCGCCAGCAGCCAAGTGGGTGGACAGGGCCTTCGCGGCTACACCTTC	CASSQVGGQGLRGYTF
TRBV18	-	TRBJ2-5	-	TGTGCCAGCTCACCACTGACTGGGGCAGAGACCCAGTACTTC	CASSPLTGAETQYF
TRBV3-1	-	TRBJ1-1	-	TGTGCCAGCAGCCTTAAGAGTTCAGGAACTGAAGCTTTCTTT	CASSLKSSGTEAFF
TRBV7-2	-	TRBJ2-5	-	TGTGCCAGCAGCCGAGGGAGACTAGAGAACGAAGAGACCCAGTACTTC	CASSRGRLENEETQYF
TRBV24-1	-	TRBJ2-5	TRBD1	TGTGCCACCAGTGACGCCGGGACAGGGAAAGGAGAGACCCAGTACTTC	CATSDAGTGKGETQYF
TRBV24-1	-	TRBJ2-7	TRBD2	TGTGCCACCAGTGATGGGGGACTAGCGGAAAAATCCTACGAGCAGTACTTC	CATSDGGLAEKSYEQYF
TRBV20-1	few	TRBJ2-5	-	TGCAGTGCTAGGTCAACGAGGGCTAAAGAGACCCAGTACTTC	CSARSTRAKETQYF
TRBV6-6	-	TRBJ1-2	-	TGTGCCACCGGTCCATCAGGGGCGAGGAGCTACACCTTC	CATGPSGARSYTF
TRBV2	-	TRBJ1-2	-	TGTGCCACCTACAGGCCTCAACCCCATGGCTACACCTTC	CATYRPQPHGYTF
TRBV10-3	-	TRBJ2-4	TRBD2	TGTGCCATCCGTGAGGGGACTAGCGTGGCGAGGAACATTCAGTACTTC	CAIREGTSVARNIQYF
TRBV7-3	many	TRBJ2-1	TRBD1	TGTGCCAGCAGCCCACGGGACACCCGGACAGGCTACAATGAGCAGTTCTTC	CASSPRDTRTGYNEQFF
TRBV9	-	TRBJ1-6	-	TGTGCCAGCAGCGTACGACAGGATAATTCACCCCTCCACTTT	CASSVRQDNSPLHF
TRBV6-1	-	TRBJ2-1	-	TGTGCCAGCAGTGAAGCACTGACGCCGAAGGAGTTCTTC	CASSEALTPKEFF
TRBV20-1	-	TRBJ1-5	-	TGCAGTGCTAGACCTACAGGGACCAATCAGCCCCAGCATTTT	CSARPTGTNQPQHF
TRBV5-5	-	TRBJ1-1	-	TGTGCCAGCACCCTTTTTATGAACACTGAAGCTTTCTTT	CASTLFMNTEAFF
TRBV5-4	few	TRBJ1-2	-	TGTGCCAGCAGCTTGGCTTCCAGGGTAATTGGTGGCTACACCTTC	CASSLASRVIGGYTF
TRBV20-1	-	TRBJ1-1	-	TGCAGTGCTAGAGACCCGATGAACACTGAAGCTTTCTTT	CSARDPMNTEAFF
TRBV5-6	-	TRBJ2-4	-	TGTGCCAGCAGCTTGCGACAGGCAGACATTCAGTACTTC	CASSLRQADIQYF
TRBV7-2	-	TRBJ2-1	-	TGTGCCAGCAGGCGACCCGCCAGCTCCTACAATGAGCAGTTCTTC	CASRRPASSYNEQFF
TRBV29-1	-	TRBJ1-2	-	TGCAGCGTTTACGGGGGAGGAGGGAGCGATGGCTACACCTTC	CSVYGGGGSDGYTF
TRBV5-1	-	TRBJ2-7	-	TGCGCCAGCAGCTTGGCCGTAACCTACTACGAGCAGTACTTC	CASSLAVTYYEQYF
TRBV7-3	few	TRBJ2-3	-	TGTGCCAGCAGCTCTCCAGGGTTCACAGATACGCAGTATTTT	CASSSPGFTDTQYF
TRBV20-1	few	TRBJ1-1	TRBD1	TGCAGTGCCACGAAAGAGGGACAGCTGAACACTGAAGCTTTCTTT	CSATKEGQLNTEAFF
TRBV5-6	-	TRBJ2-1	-	TGTGCCAGCAGCTTGATTGACAGTATTCCTTACAATGAGCAGTTCTTC	CASSLIDSIPYNEQFF
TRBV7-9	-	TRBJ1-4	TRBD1	TGTGCCAGCACCAATGCAGGGGCAGGGGGCTCTAATGAAAAACTGTTTTTT	CASTNAGAGGSNEKLFF
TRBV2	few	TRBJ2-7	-	TGTGCCAGCAGCCCAGGCCTGGGGGAGCCCTACGAGCAGTACTTC	CASSPGLGEPYEQYF
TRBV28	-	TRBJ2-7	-	TGTGCCAGCAGTTCCCCCCTCCGGGAGCAGTACTTC	CASSSPLREQYF
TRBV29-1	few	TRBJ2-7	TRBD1	TGCAGCGTTTGGGACAGCTTCTACGAGCAGTACTTC	CSVWDSFYEQYF
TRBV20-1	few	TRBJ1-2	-	TGCAGTGCTTGGGACCGAACGAACTATGGCTACACCTTC	CSAWDRTNYGYTF
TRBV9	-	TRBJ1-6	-	TGTGCCAGCAGCGGACGACCCTCCTATAATTCACCCCTCCACTTT	CASSGRPSYNSPLHF
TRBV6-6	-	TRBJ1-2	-	TGTGCCAGCAGTTACCAGGCAGGCTATGGCTACACCTTC	CASSYQAGYGYTF
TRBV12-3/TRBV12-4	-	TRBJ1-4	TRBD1	TGTGCCAGCAGTACCGACAGGGGAGGATCCGAAAAACTGTTTTTT	CASSTDRGGSEKLFF
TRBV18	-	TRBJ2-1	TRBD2	TGTGCCAGCTCACTAAGGACTAGCGGGGAGTACAATGAGCAGTTCTTC	CASSLRTSGEYNEQFF
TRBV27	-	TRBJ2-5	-	TGTGCCAGCAGGGGGGAGGTAGGAGAGACCCAGTACTTC	CASRGEVGETQYF
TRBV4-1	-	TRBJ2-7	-	TGCGCCAGCAGCCTTGAGCGGTTACTCAATGAGCAGTACTTC	CASSLERLLNEQYF
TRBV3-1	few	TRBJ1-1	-	TGTGCCAGCAGCCAACGGGACCGTGAAGCTTTCTTT	CASSQRDREAFF
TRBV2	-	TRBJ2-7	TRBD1	TGTGCCAGCGGCAACCGGGACAGGCTCTACGAGCAGTACTTC	CASGNRDRLYEQYF
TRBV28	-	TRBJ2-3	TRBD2	TGTGCCAGCAGTTTGGGCCTCGGGACTAGCGGAAATAGACACAGATACGCGTATTTT	CASSLGLGTSGNRHRYAYF
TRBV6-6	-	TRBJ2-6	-	TGTGCCAGCAGTTCCACCAGTAACTCTGGGGCCAACGTCCTGACTTTC	CASSSTSNSGANVLTF
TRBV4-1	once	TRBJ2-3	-	TGCGCCAGCAGCCAAGAAGGCAGGGTAGATACGCAGTATTTT	CASSQEGRVDTQYF
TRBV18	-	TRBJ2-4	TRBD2	TGTGCCAGCTCACCATTCCCCCTAGCGGGAGTAGCCAAAAACATTCAGTACTTC	CASSPFPLAGVAKNIQYF
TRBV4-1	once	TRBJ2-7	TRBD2	TGCGCCAGCAGCCAAGAGGCGGCTAGCGGTCTCTACGAGCAGTACTTC	CASSQEAASGLYEQYF
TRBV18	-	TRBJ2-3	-	TGTGCCAGCTCACCAAGTCAGTACACAGATACGCAGTATTTT	CASSPSQYTDTQYF
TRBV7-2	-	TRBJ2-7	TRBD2	TGTGCCAGCAGCTTAGTCGGGACTAGCGGAGGGTACGAGCAGTACTTC	CASSLVGTSGGYEQYF
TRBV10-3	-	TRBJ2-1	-	TGTGCCATCTGGGACGGGTACAATGAGCAGTTCTTC	CAIWDGYNEQFF
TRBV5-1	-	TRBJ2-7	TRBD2	TGCGCCAGCAGCTCAGGACTAGCGGGTCTCAGCTCCTACGAGCAGTACTTC	CASSSGLAGLSSYEQYF
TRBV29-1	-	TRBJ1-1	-	TGCAGCGTTGATAATGGGGACACTGAAGCTTTCTTT	CSVDNGDTEAFF
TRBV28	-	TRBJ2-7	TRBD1	TGTGCCAGCAGTCTCCCCTTATCGGACAGGATCTTCAAACCCTTCCCCTACGAGCAGTACTTC	CASSLPLSDRIFKPFPYEQYF
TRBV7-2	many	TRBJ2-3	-	TGTGCCAGCAGCTTTCGGGCCGAGGGGAGATACGCGTATTTT	CASSFRAEGRYAYF
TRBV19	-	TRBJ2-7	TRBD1	TGTGCCAGTAGTCCCTGGACAGGCATCCCCTACGAGCAGTACTTC	CASSPWTGIPYEQYF
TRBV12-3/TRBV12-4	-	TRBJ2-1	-	TGTGCCAGCAGTTTATTGAGGGGGGCGGGCTCCTACAATGAGCAGTTCTTC	CASSLLRGAGSYNEQFF
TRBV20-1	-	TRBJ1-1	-	TGCAGTGCTAGACCTCAGCCGATGAACACTGAAGCTTTCTTT	CSARPQPMNTEAFF